These T cell receptor beta chains were read from a single sample in a study of shared clonotypes between healthy human individuals. The method was immunoSEQ multiplex PCR; TCRdb's version includes in-frame clones alone and lacks a portion of them. In the table there are around 1.6 million clones, around 98% of which are singletons. The material sequenced was naive CD4+ T cells sorted from blood. The receptors derive from a man younger than 45 in good health. Each CDR3 is given with its conserved first and last residue. Each record gives: D gene, clone size, V gene, J gene, CDR3 DNA, CDR3 protein. The D gene is left open where the match is weak. Size is omitted from some rows. Given values are once, few, many or a class for expanded clones.

NA,NA,TRBV9,TRBJ1-5,TGTGCCAGCAGCCCACAACCCGTTACAGATCAGCCCCAGCATTTT,CASSPQPVTDQPQHF
TRBD1,NA,TRBV11-2,TRBJ2-2,TGTGCCAGCAGCTACTTGGGACAGGGGGCAATCACCGGGGAGCTGTTTTTT,CASSYLGQGAITGELFF
TRBD2,NA,TRBV5-1,TRBJ2-7,TGCGCCAGCAGGGGAATAGAGCGGGAGGGTACCTACGAGCAGTACTTC,CASRGIEREGTYEQYF
NA,NA,TRBV29-1,TRBJ2-7,TGCAGCGTTGGGGGCTACGAGCAGTACTTC,CSVGGYEQYF
NA,NA,TRBV28,TRBJ2-7,TGTGCCAGCAGTTTATTAAGCCGGGACTCACATTACGAGCAGTACTTC,CASSLLSRDSHYEQYF
TRBD2,NA,TRBV7-2,TRBJ2-7,TGTGCCAGCAGCACCGGGACTAGCGGGAGGGCCGACGAGCAGTACTTC,CASSTGTSGRADEQYF
TRBD1,NA,TRBV6-6,TRBJ2-1,TGTGCCAGCAGTCAAGGACAGGGTCCCTACAATGAGCAGTTCTTC,CASSQGQGPYNEQFF
NA,NA,TRBV27,TRBJ2-1,TGTGCCAGCAGCCGAACTCAAAGCTCCTACAATGAGCAGTTCTTC,CASSRTQSSYNEQFF
TRBD1,NA,TRBV5-1,TRBJ2-7,TGCGCCAGCAGCCTACTCACCACGGACAGGCATAGCTCCTACGAGCAGTACTTC,CASSLLTTDRHSSYEQYF
NA,NA,TRBV6-5,TRBJ2-7,TGTGCCAGCAGTTACTCGAATACAGGCCACTACGAGCAGTACTTC,CASSYSNTGHYEQYF
TRBD2,NA,TRBV5-1,TRBJ2-3,TGCGCCAGCAGCTTCCAGCGGGACCCGGATACGCAGTATTTT,CASSFQRDPDTQYF
TRBD2,NA,TRBV28,TRBJ2-7,TGTGCCACAGCTGGGCCGGGACTAGCGCGCCCCTACGAGCAGTACTTC,CATAGPGLARPYEQYF
NA,NA,TRBV27,TRBJ2-3,TGTGCCAGCAGTTTACTATTCTCAGATACGCAGTATTTT,CASSLLFSDTQYF
NA,NA,TRBV6-5,TRBJ2-7,TGTGCCAGCAGTTACGCGCTCGAGCAGTACTTC,CASSYALEQYF
NA,NA,TRBV6-6,TRBJ1-4,TGTGCCAGCAGTTACAGGGAAACTAATGAAAAACTGTTTTTT,CASSYRETNEKLFF
TRBD2,NA,TRBV4-1,TRBJ2-1,TGCGCCAGCAGTAACCAGCGGGAGGGCCTTTTGCACAATGAGCAGTTCTTC,CASSNQREGLLHNEQFF
NA,NA,TRBV18,TRBJ1-5,TGTGCCAGCTCACCAAAGGACAGCAATCAGCCCCAGCATTTT,CASSPKDSNQPQHF
NA,NA,TRBV27,TRBJ1-1,TGTGCCAGCAGTTTAACCGGGAACACTGAAGCTTTCTTT,CASSLTGNTEAFF
NA,NA,TRBV5-1,TRBJ2-7,TGCGCCAGCAGATTTCGTCCCGATTCAGGGGCCTCCTACGAGCAGTACTTC,CASRFRPDSGASYEQYF
NA,NA,TRBV7-7,TRBJ2-7,TGTGCTAGCAGCCCGGGTGTATTCTCCTACGAGCAGTACTTC,CASSPGVFSYEQYF
TRBD1,NA,TRBV19,TRBJ2-4,TGTGCCAGTAGTACGACAGGGGGTCTTAACATTCAGTACTTC,CASSTTGGLNIQYF
TRBD1,NA,TRBV14,TRBJ2-7,TGTGCCAGCAGCCACGTGGGACAGTACGAGCAGTACTTC,CASSHVGQYEQYF
TRBD1,NA,TRBV19,TRBJ1-5,TGTGCCAGTACCCATAGGACAGGGGGAGGCCAAACTCGACAGCCCCAGCATTTT,CASTHRTGGGQTRQPQHF
NA,few,TRBV5-1,TRBJ1-2,TGCGCCAGCAGCTTCGGAGACGCACGGGGCTACACCTTC,CASSFGDARGYTF
NA,NA,TRBV7-2,TRBJ1-2,TGTGCCAGCAGCCTCCTAGACGGTAACTATGGCTACACCTTC,CASSLLDGNYGYTF
TRBD1,NA,TRBV7-9,TRBJ2-7,TGTGCCAGCAGCTTAGTGTTTGACAGGGCCTACGAGCAGTACTTC,CASSLVFDRAYEQYF
TRBD2,NA,TRBV9,TRBJ2-3,TGTGCCAGCAGCGTAGACCTTTTTTTAGCGGGAGTTACAGATACGCAGTATTTT,CASSVDLFLAGVTDTQYF
TRBD1,NA,TRBV28,TRBJ2-7,TGTGCCAGCAGTTTCTATGGGCTCGGGACAGAGGACTACGAGCAGTACTTC,CASSFYGLGTEDYEQYF
NA,NA,TRBV6-5,TRBJ2-7,TGTGCCAGCAGTCCGTGGACGGAAACGAGGGAGCAGTACTTC,CASSPWTETREQYF
TRBD2,NA,TRBV6-1,TRBJ2-1,TGTGCCAGCAGATCCCCCGGGACTAGCAACAATGAGCAGTTCTTC,CASRSPGTSNNEQFF
NA,NA,TRBV14,TRBJ2-7,TGTGCCAGCAGCCGTCGGGACGGATCCTACGAGCAGTACTTC,CASSRRDGSYEQYF
NA,NA,TRBV19,TRBJ2-3,TGTGCCAGTAGTCTGAGCACAGATACGCAGTATTTT,CASSLSTDTQYF
NA,NA,TRBV10-1,TRBJ1-4,TGCGCCAGCAGTGAGTTGCCGGACGAAAAACTGTTTTTT,CASSELPDEKLFF
TRBD1,NA,TRBV11-2,TRBJ2-1,TGTGCCAGCAGCCTAGTCCGGACAGGAGGCAATGAGCAGTTCTTC,CASSLVRTGGNEQFF
NA,NA,TRBV7-2,TRBJ2-1,TGTGCCAGCATTCCTACTGAGTTCCGGAATGAGCAGTTCTTC,CASIPTEFRNEQFF
NA,NA,TRBV15,TRBJ1-1,TGTGCCACCAGCAGATCTAGGGCCCAAATCACTGAAGCTTTCTTT,CATSRSRAQITEAFF
NA,NA,TRBV5-6,TRBJ1-2,TGTGCCAGCAGACTTGAGGGACCCTATGGCTACACCTTC,CASRLEGPYGYTF
NA,NA,TRBV9,TRBJ2-1,TGTGCCAGCAGCCCTCAGATAGACGATGAGCAGTTCTTC,CASSPQIDDEQFF
NA,once,TRBV20-1,TRBJ1-1,TGCAGTGCTGTCCAGAACACTGAAGCTTTCTTT,CSAVQNTEAFF
NA,NA,TRBV7-8,TRBJ2-7,TGTGCCAGCAGCCCCAGGACTGGGACCGAGGGCGAGCAGTACTTC,CASSPRTGTEGEQYF
NA,once,TRBV5-4,TRBJ2-2,TGTGCCAGCAGCTTGAAGGGTGCGAACACCGGGGAGCTGTTTTTT,CASSLKGANTGELFF
NA,once,TRBV7-2,TRBJ2-2,TGTGCCAGCAGCTTAGCTAGCTGGGAATACTCGAACACCGGGGAGCTGTTTTTT,CASSLASWEYSNTGELFF
TRBD1,NA,TRBV29-1,TRBJ2-3,TGCAGCGCAAGCCCGACAGGGGTTCAGCCAGATACGCAGTATTTT,CSASPTGVQPDTQYF
NA,once,TRBV10-1,TRBJ2-3,TGCGCCAGCAGCCCAAACACAGATACGCAGTATTTT,CASSPNTDTQYF
TRBD1,once,TRBV18,TRBJ2-1,TGTGCCAGCTCACGCGACAGGGGTGGTAATGAGCAGTTCTTC,CASSRDRGGNEQFF
NA,NA,TRBV4-1,TRBJ1-1,TGCGCCAGCAGCCCCGTCCAGCTGAACACTGAAGCTTTCTTT,CASSPVQLNTEAFF